This TCR beta chain is drawn from a study of T cell responses to AZD1222 COVID-19 vaccine. General observations from the study: Two AZD1222 doses significantly raised spike-specific TCR breadth and depth over controls. Repertoire sampling happened only post peak T cell response. Recipients of AZD1222 seropositive at baseline numbered only five or six.

J lost 5 bases, V lost 5 bases, and 8 bases had no gene match. This CDR3 is 14 amino acids long. The germline V gene has CDR1 LNHDA and CDR2 SQIVND (reference sequence). Profiling relied on immunoSEQ multiplex PCR, and the TCRdb table lists in-frame clones only, not all of them. The sample contains approximately 150,000 clones, 90% of which appear only once. Remarks on this clone: Its antigen remains unknown.

This TCR was sampled from an adult in good health. The sequencing here drew on peripheral blood, taken on day 0 of AZD1222 vaccination. This chain connects TRBV19 to TRBJ1-2; 7 bases are shared with TRBD1. The CDR3, as DNA: TGTGCCAGTAGTCAGGCAGGGGGAGGATATGGCTACACCTTC. It yields the protein CASSQAGGGYGYTF.